This is a list of T cell receptor beta chains from one sample in a study of response to subunit inactivated influenza vaccine. MiXCR was run by TCRdb on the RT-PCR reads, yielding one entry per CDR3 protein. There are more than 150,000 distinct CDR3 sequences in the sample; around 9% occur only once, and about 11% lies in the top ten. The source was non-naive T cells sorted from PBMCs, collected on the day of vaccination. The receptors were sampled from a man aged 45 to 65 who received an inactivated influenza vaccine. The CDR3 runs from the conserved cysteine through the conserved F or W.

>TRBJ2-1|TRBV20-1
CSAPLNRVHNEQFF
>TRBJ1-1|TRBV29-1
CSVGQGANTEAFF
>TRBJ1-1|TRBV7-9
CASSNQGQVATEAFF
>TRBJ2-7|TRBV20-1
CSARDPGSSYEQYF
>TRBJ2-3|TRBV12-3/TRBV12-4
CASSLAQGKTDTQYF
>TRBJ2-1|TRBV20-1
CSARDPRERHEQFF
>TRBJ1-3|TRBV4-1
CASSRAGGVSGNTIYF
>TRBJ2-1|TRBV4-1
CASSHGLAGGSSYNEQFF
>TRBJ2-7|TRBV25-1
CASSGGTSGPSYEQYF
>TRBJ2-3|TRBV20-1
CSARLLDTQYF
>TRBJ2-7|TRBV20-1
CSARIGGRGWEEQYF
>TRBJ1-1|TRBV6-1
CASRTRQGTLNTEAFF
>TRBJ2-7|TRBV4-2
CASSQALGREGYEQYF
>TRBJ2-3|TRBV20-1
CSAKPRDYVSTDTQYF
>TRBJ2-5|TRBV6-2/TRBV6-3
CASRRRIRPQETQYF
>TRBJ2-2|TRBV11-2
CASSLVVAGGSNTGELFF
>TRBJ1-2|TRBV5-6
CASSWGDGTYYGYTF
>TRBJ2-1|TRBV30
CAWSGVRPYNEQFF
>TRBJ1-5|TRBV4-3
CASSQGATSNQPQHF
>TRBJ2-2|TRBV20-1
CSASRGWNTGELFF
>TRBJ2-6|TRBV5-4
CATPSGNSGANVLTF
>TRBJ2-5|TRBV5-1
CASSLGGVKETQYF
>TRBJ2-7|TRBV10-3
CAISESSGRAGEQYF
>TRBJ2-1|TRBV7-8
CASSFWLREPNEQFF
>TRBJ1-2|TRBV6-1
CASSRGGQLYGHTF
>TRBJ2-5|TRBV20-1
CSASGDVETQYF
>TRBJ2-1|TRBV20-1
CSARRQVAGHNEQFF
>TRBJ1-2|TRBV20-1
CSARVTASYGYTF
>TRBJ2-1|TRBV20-1
CSARLLAGDYNEQFF
>TRBJ1-2|TRBV27
CASTGRGRMSGYTF
>TRBJ2-7|TRBV20-1
CSAPDGTYEQYF
>TRBJ2-2|TRBV28
CASNKGPSLTKGSRSAGELFF
>TRBJ2-5|TRBV18
CASSPASGYQETQYF
>TRBJ2-3|TRBV7-3
CASSTQGAGADTQYF
>TRBJ2-7|TRBV20-1
CSARTGSSYEQYF
>TRBJ1-6|TRBV7-2
CASSFPPGQVNSPLHF
>TRBJ2-2|TRBV3-1
CASSLAGTGELFF
>TRBJ2-7|TRBV28
CASSLSGSFDEQYF